This record concerns one T cell receptor (beta chain) sequence. Study processing details: Counts of nucleated cells, estimated from reference gene primer amplification, were obtained. TCRdb's copy holds only in-frame clones and misses some; the assay was immunoSEQ multiplex PCR. V, J and clone size are those of that table, while D and trimming were read from the DNA. The sample yields some 70,000 clones, more than 70% seen once. The source of the sample is a study of blood T cell repertoires in COVID-19. Overall study: Samples came from the United States, Italy and Spain, spanning acute and convalescent COVID-19.

This receptor was taken from a man aged 70-80 years with active or convalescent COVID-19. The sample was peripheral blood.

CDR3: CASSAGQGDSNYGYTF. CDR3 bases: TGTGCCAGCAGCGCCGGACAGGGGGATAGTAACTATGGCTACACCTTC. The chain uses TRBV9 and TRBJ1-2, with TRBD1 matching 10 bases. CDR3 size: 16 residues. Unmatched junction bases numbered 6, after V lost 3 bases and J lost 1 base. Looked up from germline, CDR1 is SGDLS and CDR2 is YYNGEE.